Below, one T cell receptor (beta chain) is given with its context. Authors' methods: Quantification of nucleated cells was approximated via reference gene primer amplification. Assay: immunoSEQ multiplex PCR; the TCRdb copy retains only in-frame clones and omits some. That table is the source of V, J and clone size, and D and trimming were worked out from the DNA. The sample lists 230,000 or so clones; 80% to 90% were seen once. This sample was taken from a study of blood T cell repertoires in COVID-19. Turning to the study itself: There were acute and convalescent COVID-19 samples, and they came from the United States, Italy and Spain.

Participants spanned ages roughly 18 to 95 years and resided in 20 to 30 US areas. Participant reports of clinical history set cohort assignment. The CDR3 runs 16 residues. Germline CDR1 reads LNHDA; CDR2 reads SQIVND (reference sequence). V lost 5 bases, J lost 2 bases, and 10 bases stayed unmatched. The sequence derives from a woman in her fifties or sixties with acute COVID-19. The gene calls are TRBV19 and TRBJ2-7; 9 nucleotides agree with TRBD1. The sample was PBMCs or T cells enriched from blood (not recorded which). The CDR3 DNA is TGTGCCAGTAGTCCCGGGACAGGGAGCATCCCCTACGAGCAGTACTTC. It encodes CASSPGTGSIPYEQYF.